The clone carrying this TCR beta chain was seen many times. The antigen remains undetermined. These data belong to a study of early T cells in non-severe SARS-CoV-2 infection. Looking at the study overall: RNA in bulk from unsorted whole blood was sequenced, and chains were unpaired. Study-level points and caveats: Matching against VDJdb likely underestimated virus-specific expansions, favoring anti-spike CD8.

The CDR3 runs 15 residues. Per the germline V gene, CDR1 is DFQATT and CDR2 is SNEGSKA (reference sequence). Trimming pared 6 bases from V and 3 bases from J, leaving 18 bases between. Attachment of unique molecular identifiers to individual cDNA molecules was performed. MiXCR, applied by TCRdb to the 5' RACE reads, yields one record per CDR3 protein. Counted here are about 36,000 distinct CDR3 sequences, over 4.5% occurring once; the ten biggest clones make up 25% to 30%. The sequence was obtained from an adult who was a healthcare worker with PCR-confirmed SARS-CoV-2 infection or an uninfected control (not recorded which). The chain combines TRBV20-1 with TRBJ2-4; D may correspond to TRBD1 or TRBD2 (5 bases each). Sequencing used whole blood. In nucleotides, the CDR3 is TGCAGTGCGAGGAAGGGGACCAACCTCAAAAACATTCAGTACTTC. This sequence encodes CSARKGTNLKNIQYF.